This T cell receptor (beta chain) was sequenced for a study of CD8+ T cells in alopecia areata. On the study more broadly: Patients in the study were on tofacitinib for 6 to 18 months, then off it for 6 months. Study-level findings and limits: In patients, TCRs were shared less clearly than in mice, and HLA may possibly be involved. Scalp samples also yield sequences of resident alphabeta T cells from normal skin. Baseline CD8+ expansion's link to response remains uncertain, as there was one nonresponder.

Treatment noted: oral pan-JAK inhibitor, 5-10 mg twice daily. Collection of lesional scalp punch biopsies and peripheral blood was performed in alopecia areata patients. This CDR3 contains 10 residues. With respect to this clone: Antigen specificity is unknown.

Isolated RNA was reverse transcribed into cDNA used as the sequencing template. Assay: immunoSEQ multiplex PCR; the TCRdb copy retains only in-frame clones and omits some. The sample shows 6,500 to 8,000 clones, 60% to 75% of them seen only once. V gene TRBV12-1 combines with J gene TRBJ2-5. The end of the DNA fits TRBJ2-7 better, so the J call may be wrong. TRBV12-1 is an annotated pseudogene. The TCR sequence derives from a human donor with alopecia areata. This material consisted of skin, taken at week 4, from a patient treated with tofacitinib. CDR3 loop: CANRPYEQYF. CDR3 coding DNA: TGTGCCAATCGGCCCTACGAGCAGTACTTC.